This T cell receptor beta chain was found in a study of blood T cell repertoires in COVID-19. Authors' analysis steps: Using reference gene primer amplification, nucleated cell counts were estimated. Produced via immunoSEQ multiplex PCR; TCRdb's table is partial and in-frame only. V and J calls plus clone size are reproduced from that table; the DNA served to infer D and trimming. The sample yields about 300,000 clones, 90% seen once. In its sample, this clone was seen once. The J segment lost 1 base and the V segment lost 3 bases, leaving 5 bases of the junction unmatched. Germline V gene lookup returns CDR1 LNHNV and CDR2 YYDKDF (reference sequence). This CDR3 has 15 amino acids.

V is TRBV15 and J is TRBJ1-1; TRBD1 agrees at 7 bases. This receptor was taken from a woman aged 45 to 65 with COVID-19, enrolled during active disease. The material sequenced was peripheral blood. This chain's CDR3 is CATSSNRGWNTEAFF. In nucleotides, the CDR3 is TGTGCCACCAGCAGTAACAGGGGCTGGAACACTGAAGCTTTCTTT.